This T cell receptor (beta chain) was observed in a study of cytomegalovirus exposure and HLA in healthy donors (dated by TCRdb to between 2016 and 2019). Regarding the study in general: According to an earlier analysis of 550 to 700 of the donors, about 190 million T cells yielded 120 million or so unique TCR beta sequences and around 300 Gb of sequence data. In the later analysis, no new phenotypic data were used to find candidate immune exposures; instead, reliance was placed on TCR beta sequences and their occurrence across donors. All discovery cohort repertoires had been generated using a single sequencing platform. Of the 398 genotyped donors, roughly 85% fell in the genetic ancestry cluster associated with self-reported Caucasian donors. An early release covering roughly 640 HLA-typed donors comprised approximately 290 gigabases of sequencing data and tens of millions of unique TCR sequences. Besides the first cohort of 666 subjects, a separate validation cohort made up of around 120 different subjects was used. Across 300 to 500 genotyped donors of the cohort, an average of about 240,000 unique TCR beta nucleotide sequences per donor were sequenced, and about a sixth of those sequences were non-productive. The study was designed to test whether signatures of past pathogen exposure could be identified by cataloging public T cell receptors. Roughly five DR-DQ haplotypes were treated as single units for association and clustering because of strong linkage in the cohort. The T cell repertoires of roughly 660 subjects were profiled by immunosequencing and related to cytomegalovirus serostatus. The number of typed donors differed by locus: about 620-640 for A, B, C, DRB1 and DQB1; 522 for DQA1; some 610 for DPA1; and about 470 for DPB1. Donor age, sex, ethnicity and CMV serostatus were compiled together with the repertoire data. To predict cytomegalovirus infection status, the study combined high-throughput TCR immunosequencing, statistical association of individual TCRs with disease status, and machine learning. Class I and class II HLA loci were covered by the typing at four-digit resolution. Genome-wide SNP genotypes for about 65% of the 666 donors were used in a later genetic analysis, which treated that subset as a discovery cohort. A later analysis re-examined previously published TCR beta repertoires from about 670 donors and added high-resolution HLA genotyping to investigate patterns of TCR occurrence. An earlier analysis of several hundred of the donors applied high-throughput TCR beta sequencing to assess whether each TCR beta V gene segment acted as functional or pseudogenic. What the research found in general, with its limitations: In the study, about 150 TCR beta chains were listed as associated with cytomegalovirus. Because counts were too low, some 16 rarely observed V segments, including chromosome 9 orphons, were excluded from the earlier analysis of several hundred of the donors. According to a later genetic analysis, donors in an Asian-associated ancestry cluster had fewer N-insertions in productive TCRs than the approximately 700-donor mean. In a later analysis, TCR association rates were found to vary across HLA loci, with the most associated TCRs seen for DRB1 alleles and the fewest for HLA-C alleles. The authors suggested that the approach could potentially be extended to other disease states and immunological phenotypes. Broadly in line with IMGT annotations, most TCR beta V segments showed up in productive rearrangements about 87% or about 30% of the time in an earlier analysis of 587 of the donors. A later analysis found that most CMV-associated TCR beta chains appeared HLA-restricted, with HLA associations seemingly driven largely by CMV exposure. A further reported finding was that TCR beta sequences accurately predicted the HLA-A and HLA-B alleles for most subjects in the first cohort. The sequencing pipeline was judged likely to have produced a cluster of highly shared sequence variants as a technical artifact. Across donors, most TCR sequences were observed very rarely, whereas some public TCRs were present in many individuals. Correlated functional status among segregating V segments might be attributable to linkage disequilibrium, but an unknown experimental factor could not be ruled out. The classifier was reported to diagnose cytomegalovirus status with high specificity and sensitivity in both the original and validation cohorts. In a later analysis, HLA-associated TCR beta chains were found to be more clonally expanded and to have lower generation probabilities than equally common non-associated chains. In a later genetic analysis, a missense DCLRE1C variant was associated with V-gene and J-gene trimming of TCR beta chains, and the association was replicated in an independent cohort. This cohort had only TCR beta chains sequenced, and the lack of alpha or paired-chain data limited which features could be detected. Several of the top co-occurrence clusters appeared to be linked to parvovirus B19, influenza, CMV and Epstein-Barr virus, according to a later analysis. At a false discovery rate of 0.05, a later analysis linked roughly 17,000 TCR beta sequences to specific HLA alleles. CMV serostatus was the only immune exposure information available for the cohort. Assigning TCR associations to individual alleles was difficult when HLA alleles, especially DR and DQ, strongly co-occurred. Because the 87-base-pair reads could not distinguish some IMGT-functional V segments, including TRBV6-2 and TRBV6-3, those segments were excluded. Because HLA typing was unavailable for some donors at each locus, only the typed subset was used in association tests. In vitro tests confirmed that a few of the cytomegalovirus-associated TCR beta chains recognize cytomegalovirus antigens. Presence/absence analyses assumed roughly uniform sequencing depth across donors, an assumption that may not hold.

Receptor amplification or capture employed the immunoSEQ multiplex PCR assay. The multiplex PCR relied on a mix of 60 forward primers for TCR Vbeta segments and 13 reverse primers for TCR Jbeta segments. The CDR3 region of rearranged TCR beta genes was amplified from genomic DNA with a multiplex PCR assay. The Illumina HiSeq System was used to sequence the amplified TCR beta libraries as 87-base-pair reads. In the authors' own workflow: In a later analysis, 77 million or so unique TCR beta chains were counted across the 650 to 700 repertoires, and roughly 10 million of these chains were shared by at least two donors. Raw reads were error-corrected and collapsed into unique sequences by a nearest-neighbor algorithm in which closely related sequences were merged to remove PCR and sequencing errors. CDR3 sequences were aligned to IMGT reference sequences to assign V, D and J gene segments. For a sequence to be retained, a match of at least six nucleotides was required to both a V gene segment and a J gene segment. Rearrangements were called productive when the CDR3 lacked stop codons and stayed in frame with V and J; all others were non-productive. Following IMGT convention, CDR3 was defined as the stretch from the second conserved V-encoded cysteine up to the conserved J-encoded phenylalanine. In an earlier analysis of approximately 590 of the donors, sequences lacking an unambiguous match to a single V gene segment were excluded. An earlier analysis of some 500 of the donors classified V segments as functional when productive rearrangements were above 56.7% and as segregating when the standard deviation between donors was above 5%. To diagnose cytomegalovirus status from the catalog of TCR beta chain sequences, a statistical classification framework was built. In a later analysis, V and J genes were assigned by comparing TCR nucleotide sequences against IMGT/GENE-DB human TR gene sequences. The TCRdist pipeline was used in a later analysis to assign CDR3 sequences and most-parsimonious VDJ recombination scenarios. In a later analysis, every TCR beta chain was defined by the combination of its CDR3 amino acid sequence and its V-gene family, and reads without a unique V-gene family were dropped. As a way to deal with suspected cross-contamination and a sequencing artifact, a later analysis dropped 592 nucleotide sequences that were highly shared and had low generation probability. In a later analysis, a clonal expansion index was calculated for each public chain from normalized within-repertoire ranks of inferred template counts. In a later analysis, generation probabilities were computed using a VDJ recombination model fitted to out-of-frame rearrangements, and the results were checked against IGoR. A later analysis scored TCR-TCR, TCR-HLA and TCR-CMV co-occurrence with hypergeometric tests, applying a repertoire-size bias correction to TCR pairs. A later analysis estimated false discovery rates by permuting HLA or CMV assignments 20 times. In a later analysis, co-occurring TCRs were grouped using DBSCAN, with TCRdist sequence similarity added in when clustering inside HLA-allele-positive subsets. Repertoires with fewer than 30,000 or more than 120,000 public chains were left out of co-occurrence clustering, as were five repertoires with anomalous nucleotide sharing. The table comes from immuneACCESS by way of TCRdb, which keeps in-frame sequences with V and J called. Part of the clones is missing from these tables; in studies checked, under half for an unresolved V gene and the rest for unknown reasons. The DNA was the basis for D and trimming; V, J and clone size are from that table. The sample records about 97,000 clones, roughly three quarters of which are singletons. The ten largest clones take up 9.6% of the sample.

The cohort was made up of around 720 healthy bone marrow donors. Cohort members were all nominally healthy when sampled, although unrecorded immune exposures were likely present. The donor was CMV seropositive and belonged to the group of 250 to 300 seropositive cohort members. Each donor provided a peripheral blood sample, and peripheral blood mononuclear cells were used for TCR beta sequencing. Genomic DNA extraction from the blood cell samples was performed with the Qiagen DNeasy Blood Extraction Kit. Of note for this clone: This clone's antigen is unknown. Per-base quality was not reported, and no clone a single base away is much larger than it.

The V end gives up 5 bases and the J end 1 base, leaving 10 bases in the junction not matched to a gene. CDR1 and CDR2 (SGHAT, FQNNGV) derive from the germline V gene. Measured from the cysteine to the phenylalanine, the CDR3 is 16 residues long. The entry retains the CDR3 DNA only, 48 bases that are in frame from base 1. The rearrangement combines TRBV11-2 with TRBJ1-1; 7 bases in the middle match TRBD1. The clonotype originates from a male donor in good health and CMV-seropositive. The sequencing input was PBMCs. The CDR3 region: CASSVPPQGRNTEAFF. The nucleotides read TGTGCCAGCAGCGTGCCTCCACAGGGGAGGAACACTGAAGCTTTCTTT.